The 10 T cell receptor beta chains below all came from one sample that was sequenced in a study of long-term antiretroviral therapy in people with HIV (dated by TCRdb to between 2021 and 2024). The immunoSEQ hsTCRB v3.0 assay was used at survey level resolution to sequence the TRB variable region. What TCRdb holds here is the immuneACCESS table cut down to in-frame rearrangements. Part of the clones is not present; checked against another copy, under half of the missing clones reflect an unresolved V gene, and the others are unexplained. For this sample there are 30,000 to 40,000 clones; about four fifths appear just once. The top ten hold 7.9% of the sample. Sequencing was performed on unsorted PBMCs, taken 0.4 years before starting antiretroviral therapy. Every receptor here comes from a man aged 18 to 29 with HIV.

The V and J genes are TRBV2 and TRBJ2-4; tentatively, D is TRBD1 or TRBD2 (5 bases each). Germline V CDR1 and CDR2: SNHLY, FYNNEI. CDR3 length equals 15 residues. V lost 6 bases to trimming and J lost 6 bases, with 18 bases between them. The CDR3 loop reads CASRVRDLGGNIQYF. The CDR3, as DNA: TGTGCCAGCAGAGTCCGGGACCTAGGTGGAAACATTCAGTACTTC.

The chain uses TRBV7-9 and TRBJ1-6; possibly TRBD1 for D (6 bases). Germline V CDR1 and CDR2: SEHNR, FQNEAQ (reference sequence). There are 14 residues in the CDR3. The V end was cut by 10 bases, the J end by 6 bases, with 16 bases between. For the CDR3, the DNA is TGTGCCATTCCAGGGGCTGACTTTAATTCACCCCTCCACTTT. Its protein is CAIPGADFNSPLHF.

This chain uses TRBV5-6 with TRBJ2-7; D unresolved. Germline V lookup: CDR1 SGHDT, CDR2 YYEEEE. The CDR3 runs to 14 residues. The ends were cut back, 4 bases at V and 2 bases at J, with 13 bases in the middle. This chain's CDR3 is CASSQMYRAYEQYF. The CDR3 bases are TGTGCCAGCAGCCAGATGTACAGAGCCTACGAGCAGTACTTC.

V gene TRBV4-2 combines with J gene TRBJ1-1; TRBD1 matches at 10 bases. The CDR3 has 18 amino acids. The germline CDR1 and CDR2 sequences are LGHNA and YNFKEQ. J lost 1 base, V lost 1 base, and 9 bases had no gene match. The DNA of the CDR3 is TGTGCCAGCAGCCAAGGACGACAGGGGGCCGGAGGGAACACTGAAGCTTTCTTT. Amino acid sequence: CASSQGRQGAGGNTEAFF.

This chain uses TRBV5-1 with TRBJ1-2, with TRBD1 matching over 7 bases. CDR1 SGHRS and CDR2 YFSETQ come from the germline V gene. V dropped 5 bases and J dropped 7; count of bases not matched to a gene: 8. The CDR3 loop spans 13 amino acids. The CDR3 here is CASRTDRVSGYTF. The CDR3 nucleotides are TGCGCCAGCAGGACCGACAGGGTTAGTGGCTACACCTTC.

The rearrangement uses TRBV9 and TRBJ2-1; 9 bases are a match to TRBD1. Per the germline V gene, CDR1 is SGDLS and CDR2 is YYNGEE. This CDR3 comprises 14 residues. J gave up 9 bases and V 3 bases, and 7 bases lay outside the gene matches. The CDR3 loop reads CASSDRDRAGEQFF. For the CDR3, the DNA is TGTGCCAGCAGCGACCGGGACAGGGCAGGTGAGCAGTTCTTC.

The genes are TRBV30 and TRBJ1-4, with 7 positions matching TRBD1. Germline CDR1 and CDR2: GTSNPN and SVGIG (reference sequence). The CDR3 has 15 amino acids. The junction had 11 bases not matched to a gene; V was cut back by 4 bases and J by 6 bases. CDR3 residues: CAWTVQGRIYEKLFF. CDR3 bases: TGTGCCTGGACTGTACAGGGGCGCATCTATGAAAAACTGTTTTTT.

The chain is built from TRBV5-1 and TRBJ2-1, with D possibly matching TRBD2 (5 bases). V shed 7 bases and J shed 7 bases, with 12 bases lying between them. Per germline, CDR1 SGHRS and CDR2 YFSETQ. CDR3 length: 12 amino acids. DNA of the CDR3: TGCGCCAGCCGACGGGATGGAAATGAGCAGTTCTTC. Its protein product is CASRRDGNEQFF.

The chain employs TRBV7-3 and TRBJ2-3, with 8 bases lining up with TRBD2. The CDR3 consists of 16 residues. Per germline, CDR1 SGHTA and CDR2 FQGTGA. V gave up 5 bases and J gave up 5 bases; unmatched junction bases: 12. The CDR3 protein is CASSNTLSGRGDTQYF. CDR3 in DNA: TGTGCCAGCAGCAATACCTTAAGCGGGAGAGGAGATACGCAGTATTTT.

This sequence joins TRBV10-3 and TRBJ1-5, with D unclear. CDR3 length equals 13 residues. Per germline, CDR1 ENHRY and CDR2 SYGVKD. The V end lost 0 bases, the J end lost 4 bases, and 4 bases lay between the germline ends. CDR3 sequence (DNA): TGTGCCATCAGTGAGTCGGTTAATCAGCCCCAGCATTTT. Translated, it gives CAISESVNQPQHF.